The clone carrying this T cell receptor (beta chain) was counted between two and nine times. The antigen is not known. The sample comes from a study of vaccination and CD4 T cells after COVID-19. The overall study: Post-vaccine sampling followed dose two by a median about 72 days (range 14 to 241).

Germline V gene data show CDR1 as KGHSH and CDR2 as LQKENI. The V gene lost 0 bases and the J gene lost 2 bases, with 17 bases spanning the gap. This CDR3 is 17 amino acids long. Treatment described: roughly 11-day PBMC culture with coronavirus spike peptide pools or control peptides (ViraFEST assay). The ViraFEST method relied on peptide pools to expand antigen-specific T cells, followed by TCR sequencing. At the Johns Hopkins FTIC core, DNA taken from cultured CD4+ T cells was sequenced by way of the Oncomine TCR Beta short-read assay. It was from cultured CD4+ T cells that genomic DNA was extracted. Via MiXCR, TCRdb re-called the PCR reads, giving one row per CDR3 protein. The sample lists 10,000 to 15,000 distinct CDR3 sequences; just over 60% were seen once.

The chain employs TRBV18 and TRBJ2-7; TRBD1 is a possible D gene (6 bases). The clonotype comes from a human donor who had recovered from COVID-19. The sample consisted of CD4+ T cells from blood, cultured in vitro. The CDR3 coding sequence is TGTGCCAGCTCACCACCCCCCTTAAGGACAGTTCCCTACGAGCAGTACTTC. Its protein is CASSPPPLRTVPYEQYF.